This TCR beta chain was recovered during a study of shared clonotypes between healthy human individuals. Naive CD8 cells lacked CD45RO, underwent positive selection for CCR7 and left out terminally differentiated effector memory CD45RA+ cells. The V end was cut by 1 base, the J end by 4 bases, with 11 bases between. Germline CDR1 reads SEHNR; CDR2 reads FQNEAQ (reference sequence). The CDR3 loop spans 15 amino acids. Repertoires were generated with immunoSEQ multiplex PCR, while TCRdb's copy carries only in-frame clones and drops some. Of approximately 1.9 million clones in the sample, 90% to 95% are singletons; the top ten hold under 2%.

V and J are TRBV7-9 and TRBJ1-5, with D hard to call. The specimen was naive CD8+ T cells from PBMCs. This clonotype was sampled from a man aged 18 to 29 in good health. Some clones in this sample may be carry-over from other donors' samples. The CDR3, as DNA: TGTGCCAGCAGCTTAGGAGACGGGATAAATCAGCCCCAGCATTTT. This codes for CASSLGDGINQPQHF.